Sequencing of this T cell receptor beta chain was carried out in a study of OX40 agonist ivuxolimab in advanced cancers. The method was immunoSEQ multiplex PCR; TCRdb's version includes in-frame clones alone and lacks a portion of them. The data contain under 15,000 clones, roughly 80% of them singletons. V dropped 0 bases and J dropped 6 bases, with 17 bases sitting between them. Germline CDR1 reads GTSNPN; CDR2 reads SVGIG (reference sequence). This CDR3 has 16 residues. This clonotype was obtained from an adult with an advanced solid tumor such as melanoma, head and neck, liver or kidney cancer. This chain joins TRBV30 and TRBJ1-4; D gene unclear. The sample here was CD4+ or CD8+ T cells sorted from blood, taken in a trial of the OX40 agonist ivuxolimab. The CDR3 DNA sequence: TGTGCCTGGAGTGTACTGATCGACACAGTCCATGAAAAACTGTTTTTT. Its translation is CAWSVLIDTVHEKLFF.